This TCR beta chain was captured in a study of breast tumors, draining lymph nodes, adjacent tissues. At least ten counts were recorded for this clonotype. Breast cancer patients provided tissue from their axillary draining lymph nodes. Between the trimmed V and J ends, which lost 1 base and 5 bases, there was a span of 11 bases. This CDR3 has 15 residues. From germline, CDR1 is MGHRA and CDR2 YSYEKL. TCRdb used MiXCR to reprocess the multiplex PCR reads, holding one entry per CDR3 protein. The sample has 200,000 or so distinct CDR3 sequences; around 33% are singletons. The material sequenced was axillary lymph node tissue. The TCR was taken from a female donor with breast cancer. Some clones in this sample may be carry-over from other donors' samples. This rearrangement joins TRBV4-1 to TRBJ2-2, with a weak D call TRBD2 (5 bases). CDR3 region: CASSQVGERTGELFF. CDR3 DNA sequence: TGCGCCAGCAGCCAAGTCGGGGAAAGAACCGGGGAGCTGTTTTTT.